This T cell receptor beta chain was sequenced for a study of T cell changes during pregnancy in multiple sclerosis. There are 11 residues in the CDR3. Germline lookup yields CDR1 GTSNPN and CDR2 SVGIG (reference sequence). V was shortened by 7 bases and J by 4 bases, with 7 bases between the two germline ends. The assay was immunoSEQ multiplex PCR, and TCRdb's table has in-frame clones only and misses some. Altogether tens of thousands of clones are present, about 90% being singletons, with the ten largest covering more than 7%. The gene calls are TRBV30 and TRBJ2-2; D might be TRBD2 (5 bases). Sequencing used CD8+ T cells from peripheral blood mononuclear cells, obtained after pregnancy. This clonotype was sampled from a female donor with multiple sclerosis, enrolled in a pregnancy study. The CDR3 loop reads CALEVTGELFF. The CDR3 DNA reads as TGTGCCTTGGAGGTCACCGGGGAGCTGTTTTTT.